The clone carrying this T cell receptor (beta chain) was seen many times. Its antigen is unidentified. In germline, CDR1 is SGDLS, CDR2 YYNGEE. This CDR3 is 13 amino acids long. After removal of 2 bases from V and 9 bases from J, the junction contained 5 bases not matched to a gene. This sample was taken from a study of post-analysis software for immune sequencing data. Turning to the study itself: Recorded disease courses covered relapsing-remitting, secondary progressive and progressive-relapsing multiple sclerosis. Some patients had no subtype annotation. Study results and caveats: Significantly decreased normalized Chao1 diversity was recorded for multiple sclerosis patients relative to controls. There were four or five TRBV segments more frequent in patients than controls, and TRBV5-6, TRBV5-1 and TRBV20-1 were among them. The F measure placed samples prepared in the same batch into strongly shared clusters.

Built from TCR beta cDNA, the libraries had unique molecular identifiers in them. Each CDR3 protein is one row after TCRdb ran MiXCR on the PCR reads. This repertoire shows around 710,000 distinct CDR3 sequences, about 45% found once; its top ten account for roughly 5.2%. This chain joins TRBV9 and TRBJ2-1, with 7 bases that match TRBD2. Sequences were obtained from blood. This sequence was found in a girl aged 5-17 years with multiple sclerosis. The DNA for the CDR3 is TGTGCCAGCAGCGTGGGGGGGGGGACTGAGCAGTTCTTC. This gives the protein CASSVGGGTEQFF.